This T cell receptor (beta chain) comes out of a study of blood T cells in healthy people across ages. This CDR3 contains 15 residues. Germline CDR1 reads SQVTM; CDR2 reads ANQGSEA. Trimming took off 6 bases at V and 4 bases at J, with 21 bases between the two ends. Together with a sample-barcoded 5' primer, a J-beta primer mix was included in a second PCR lasting about 6 to 11 cycles. Using its own MiXCR run on the 5' RACE reads, TCRdb lists one record per CDR3 protein. The profile covers approximately 800,000 distinct CDR3 sequences, with more than 45% appearing a single time and around 20% taken by the ten largest.

The V gene is TRBV29-1, the J gene TRBJ1-2; the D gene is possibly TRBD1 (5 bases). The TCR comes from a man aged 30 to 39 in good health. Sequenced material: blood. CDR3 coding DNA: TGCAGCGTACGAGCCGGGGCACGTGTCGGCTATGGCTACACCTTC. This translates into CSVRAGARVGYGYTF.